The rows below give T cell receptor beta chains drawn from one sample of a study of T cells in localized non-small cell lung cancer. The protocol was immunoSEQ multiplex PCR, while the TCRdb copy is restricted to in-frame clones and leaves out a portion. The sample has about 59,000 clones, 90% to 95% seen once; the top ten hold about 20%. Sequencing was performed on peripheral blood, taken before any cancer treatment. All receptors derive from a man between 40 and 75 years old with stage I lung adenocarcinoma. Each CDR3 is given with its conserved first and last residue. D genes are given only for firm matches. Clone size, where shown, is once, few, many, or a class for clones that have expanded.

d_gene: TRBD1; j_gene: TRBJ1-3; v_gene: TRBV11-2; abundance: large; CDR3aa: CASRRDREPSGNTIYF; CDR3nt: TGTGCCAGCAGGCGGGACAGGGAGCCCTCTGGAAACACCATATATTTT
d_gene: TRBD1; j_gene: TRBJ1-2; v_gene: TRBV19; abundance: .; CDR3aa: CASSRGGQAYGYTF; CDR3nt: TGTGCCAGTAGCCGTGGGGGACAGGCATATGGCTACACCTTC
d_gene: .; j_gene: TRBJ1-5; v_gene: TRBV2; abundance: .; CDR3aa: CASSEGVGNQPQHF; CDR3nt: TGTGCCAGCAGTGAAGGGGTCGGCAATCAGCCCCAGCATTTT
d_gene: .; j_gene: TRBJ2-5; v_gene: TRBV6-6; abundance: .; CDR3aa: CASTNPGFQETQYF; CDR3nt: TGTGCCAGCACCAACCCCGGGTTCCAAGAGACCCAGTACTTC
d_gene: .; j_gene: TRBJ2-3; v_gene: TRBV6-4; abundance: .; CDR3aa: CASSEEGGDTQYF; CDR3nt: TGTGCCAGCAGTGAAGAGGGGGGCGATACGCAGTATTTT
d_gene: .; j_gene: TRBJ2-2; v_gene: TRBV11-2; abundance: .; CDR3aa: CASSLDGGGELFF; CDR3nt: TGTGCCAGCAGCTTAGATGGAGGCGGGGAGCTGTTTTTT
d_gene: .; j_gene: TRBJ1-3; v_gene: TRBV6-5; abundance: .; CDR3aa: CASSYSNGGNTIYF; CDR3nt: TGTGCCAGCAGTTACTCGAATGGGGGGAACACCATATATTTT
d_gene: TRBD2; j_gene: TRBJ2-3; v_gene: TRBV9; abundance: .; CDR3aa: CASSRSGRSTDTQYF; CDR3nt: TGTGCCAGCTCAAGAAGCGGGAGGAGCACAGATACGCAGTATTTT
d_gene: .; j_gene: TRBJ1-1; v_gene: TRBV2; abundance: .; CDR3aa: CASSSGALNTEAFF; CDR3nt: TGTGCCAGCAGCTCAGGGGCCCTGAACACTGAAGCTTTCTTT
d_gene: .; j_gene: TRBJ2-7; v_gene: TRBV27; abundance: .; CDR3aa: CASSLGAAVGYYEQYF; CDR3nt: TGTGCCAGCAGTTTAGGGGCCGCCGTGGGCTACTACGAGCAGTACTTC
d_gene: .; j_gene: TRBJ2-5; v_gene: TRBV18; abundance: .; CDR3aa: CASSPRLGDETQYF; CDR3nt: TGTGCCAGCTCACCACGTTTGGGAGATGAGACCCAGTACTTC
d_gene: .; j_gene: TRBJ2-7; v_gene: TRBV7-6; abundance: .; CDR3aa: CASSQEYSYEQYF; CDR3nt: TGTGCCAGCAGCCAGGAGTACTCCTACGAGCAGTACTTC
d_gene: TRBD1; j_gene: TRBJ2-7; v_gene: TRBV9; abundance: .; CDR3aa: CASNAGTGTYEQYF; CDR3nt: TGTGCCAGCAACGCGGGGACAGGGACCTACGAGCAGTACTTC
d_gene: .; j_gene: TRBJ1-4; v_gene: TRBV5-6; abundance: .; CDR3aa: CASSFYDAGEKLFF; CDR3nt: TGTGCCAGCAGCTTTTACGACGCGGGTGAAAAACTGTTTTTT
d_gene: .; j_gene: TRBJ2-1; v_gene: TRBV6-5; abundance: .; CDR3aa: CASSYSIRSSMEQFF; CDR3nt: TGTGCCAGCAGTTACTCCATCCGGTCTTCGATGGAGCAGTTCTTC
d_gene: TRBD2; j_gene: TRBJ2-1; v_gene: TRBV29-1; abundance: .; CDR3aa: CSVEAPLAVSYNEQFF; CDR3nt: TGCAGCGTTGAAGCCCCCCTAGCGGTCTCCTACAATGAGCAGTTCTTC
d_gene: .; j_gene: TRBJ1-5; v_gene: TRBV11-2; abundance: .; CDR3aa: CASSSGGGNQPQHF; CDR3nt: TGTGCCAGCAGCTCTGGGGGGGGCAATCAGCCCCAGCATTTT
d_gene: .; j_gene: TRBJ1-5; v_gene: TRBV28; abundance: .; CDR3aa: CASSLYREEVNQPQHF; CDR3nt: TGTGCCAGCAGTCTTTACAGGGAGGAAGTCAATCAGCCCCAGCATTTT
d_gene: TRBD2; j_gene: TRBJ2-1; v_gene: TRBV25-1; abundance: .; CDR3aa: CASRLAGDGAGEQFF; CDR3nt: TGTGCCAGCAGGCTAGCGGGAGATGGGGCCGGTGAGCAGTTCTTC
d_gene: .; j_gene: TRBJ1-2; v_gene: TRBV19; abundance: .; CDR3aa: CASTRDNYGYTF; CDR3nt: TGTGCCAGTACCAGGGACAACTATGGCTACACCTTC
d_gene: TRBD1; j_gene: TRBJ2-6; v_gene: TRBV4-1; abundance: few; CDR3aa: CASSNDRVSGANVLTF; CDR3nt: TGCGCCAGCAGCAACGACAGGGTCTCTGGGGCCAACGTCCTGACTTTC
d_gene: .; j_gene: TRBJ2-4; v_gene: TRBV11-2; abundance: .; CDR3aa: CASSSNRDSLAKNIQYF; CDR3nt: TGTGCCAGCAGCTCGAACCGGGACTCGCTAGCCAAAAACATTCAGTACTTC
d_gene: .; j_gene: TRBJ2-7; v_gene: TRBV6-5; abundance: .; CDR3aa: CASTVDTSSYEQYF; CDR3nt: TGTGCCAGCACGGTGGACACCAGCTCCTACGAGCAGTACTTC
d_gene: .; j_gene: TRBJ1-3; v_gene: TRBV7-2; abundance: .; CDR3aa: CASSPRGPSGNTIYF; CDR3nt: TGTGCCAGCAGCCCCCGGGGGCCTTCTGGAAACACCATATATTTT
d_gene: TRBD2; j_gene: TRBJ2-7; v_gene: TRBV5-4; abundance: .; CDR3aa: CASSLQTSIPHEQYF; CDR3nt: TGTGCCAGCAGCCTACAGACTAGCATCCCCCACGAGCAGTACTTC
d_gene: TRBD2; j_gene: TRBJ2-1; v_gene: TRBV6-4; abundance: few; CDR3aa: CASSEAGADYNEQFF; CDR3nt: TGTGCCAGCAGTGAGGCGGGAGCTGATTACAATGAGCAGTTCTTC
d_gene: TRBD2; j_gene: TRBJ2-1; v_gene: TRBV29-1; abundance: .; CDR3aa: CSVSDAGDNEQFF; CDR3nt: TGCAGCGTTAGCGACGCGGGAGACAATGAGCAGTTCTTC
d_gene: .; j_gene: TRBJ2-3; v_gene: TRBV5-1; abundance: .; CDR3aa: CASSLESDTQYF; CDR3nt: TGCGCCAGCAGCTTGGAGTCAGATACGCAGTATTTT
d_gene: TRBD1; j_gene: TRBJ1-1; v_gene: TRBV30; abundance: .; CDR3aa: CAWNPGGTEAFF; CDR3nt: TGTGCCTGGAACCCAGGGGGCACTGAAGCTTTCTTT
d_gene: TRBD2; j_gene: TRBJ2-3; v_gene: TRBV6-4; abundance: .; CDR3aa: CASSVTSGSAADTQYF; CDR3nt: TGTGCCAGCAGTGTGACTAGCGGGAGTGCTGCAGATACGCAGTATTTT
d_gene: .; j_gene: TRBJ1-2; v_gene: TRBV9; abundance: .; CDR3aa: CASSVDRDNYGYTF; CDR3nt: TGTGCCAGCAGCGTAGACAGGGATAACTATGGCTACACCTTC
d_gene: TRBD1; j_gene: TRBJ2-5; v_gene: TRBV5-1; abundance: .; CDR3aa: CASSRGTGVETQYF; CDR3nt: TGCGCCAGCAGCCGTGGGACAGGGGTAGAGACCCAGTACTTC
d_gene: TRBD2; j_gene: TRBJ2-3; v_gene: TRBV7-2; abundance: .; CDR3aa: CASSLAAGGGTDTQYF; CDR3nt: TGTGCCAGCAGCTTAGCAGCGGGAGGGGGGACAGATACGCAGTATTTT
d_gene: .; j_gene: TRBJ2-7; v_gene: TRBV11-2; abundance: .; CDR3aa: CASRSIKGRVYF; CDR3nt: TGTGCCAGCAGGTCGATCAAAGGGCGTGTGTACTTC
d_gene: .; j_gene: TRBJ2-2; v_gene: TRBV9; abundance: .; CDR3aa: CASSVVFGESTGELFF; CDR3nt: TGTGCCAGCAGCGTAGTCTTTGGGGAGTCCACCGGGGAGCTGTTTTTT
d_gene: .; j_gene: TRBJ1-2; v_gene: TRBV5-6; abundance: .; CDR3aa: CASSYGRGAANYGYTF; CDR3nt: TGTGCCAGCAGCTATGGACGGGGGGCAGCTAACTATGGCTACACCTTC
d_gene: TRBD2; j_gene: TRBJ2-1; v_gene: TRBV5-1; abundance: .; CDR3aa: CASSPGLAGYNEQFF; CDR3nt: TGCGCCAGCAGCCCGGGACTAGCGGGATACAATGAGCAGTTCTTC